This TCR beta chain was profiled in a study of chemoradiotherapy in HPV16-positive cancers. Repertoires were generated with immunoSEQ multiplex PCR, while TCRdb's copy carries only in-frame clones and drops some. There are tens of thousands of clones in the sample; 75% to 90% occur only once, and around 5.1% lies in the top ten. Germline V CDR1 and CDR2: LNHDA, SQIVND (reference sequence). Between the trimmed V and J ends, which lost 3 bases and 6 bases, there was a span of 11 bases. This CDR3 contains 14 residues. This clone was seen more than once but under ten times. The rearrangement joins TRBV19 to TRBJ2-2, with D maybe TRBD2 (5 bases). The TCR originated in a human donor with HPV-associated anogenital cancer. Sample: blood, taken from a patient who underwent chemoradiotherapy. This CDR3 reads CASSMKHGAGELFF. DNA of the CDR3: TGTGCCAGTAGTATGAAACACGGGGCCGGGGAGCTGTTTTTT.